The 30 T cell receptor beta chains below come from one sample, sequenced in a study of cytotoxic CD8 clonotypes in ibrutinib-treated CLL. Using immunoSEQ multiplex PCR, the repertoire was profiled, and TCRdb retains in-frame clones only, with some absent. The data show 80,000 to 95,000 clones, around 79% seen once. The sequenced sample was PBMCs, obtained after 12 months of ibrutinib treatment. Receptors were obtained from a human donor with chronic lymphocytic leukemia.

The rearrangement joins TRBV7-9 to TRBJ2-1, with D unclear. Germline V gene data show CDR1 as SEHNR and CDR2 as FQNEAQ (reference sequence). Trimming took off 5 bases at V and 0 bases at J, with 2 bases between the two ends. This CDR3 comprises 12 residues. The chain's CDR3 is CASSLSYNEQFF. DNA for the CDR3: TGTGCCAGCAGCCTCTCCTACAATGAGCAGTTCTTC.

The chain combines TRBV7-9 with TRBJ1-3; unclear D gene. The CDR3 contains 16 residues. Trimming left V 5 bases short and J 0 bases short, with 14 bases between. Per the germline V gene, CDR1 is SEHNR and CDR2 is FQNEAQ (reference sequence). The CDR3 DNA reads TGTGCCAGCAGCCCCTCCGGCCGAAGCTCTGGAAACACCATATATTTT. The encoded protein is CASSPSGRSSGNTIYF.

The chain is built from TRBV19 and TRBJ1-1, with TRBD1 as a possible D gene (5 bases). This CDR3 is built from 15 residues. V was shortened by 7 bases and J by 1 base, with 16 bases between the two germline ends. The germline V gene encodes CDR1 LNHDA and CDR2 SQIVND (reference sequence). The CDR3 region has the DNA TGTGCCAGTACCACCCCGGGGGTGGGGAACACTGAAGCTTTCTTT. It encodes CASTTPGVGNTEAFF. Filled out from reference TRBV19 and TRBJ1-1, the complete variable domain reads DGGITQSPKYLFRKEGQNVTLSCEQNLNHDAMYWYRQDPGQGLRLIYYSQIVNDFQKGDIAEGYSVSREKKESFPLTVTSAQKNPTAFYLCASTTPGVGNTEAFFGQGTRLTVV.

This rearrangement joins TRBV10-3 to TRBJ2-5; D not resolved. The CDR3 runs 14 residues. Trimming left V 3 bases short and J 5 bases short, with 13 bases between. CDR1 is ENHRY and CDR2 is SYGVKD in the germline V gene. The CDR3 DNA is TGTGCCATCAGTGAAGCCGGGTCCGGGGAGACCCAGTACTTC. Translated, it gives CAISEAGSGETQYF.

V gene TRBV6-5 combines with J gene TRBJ2-7; 8 bases map to TRBD1. This CDR3 has 14 residues. V shed 6 bases and J 0 bases; nucleotides not matched to a gene: 4. Germline V gene sequence: CDR1 MNHEY, CDR2 SVGAGI. The CDR3 nucleotides read TGTGCCAGCAGCCGACAGGGGACCTCCTACGAGCAGTACTTC. Its translation is CASSRQGTSYEQYF.

Points on this clone: Other DNA sequences in this specimen translate into the identical CDR3. This sequence joins TRBV18 and TRBJ1-2; D gene uncertain. Germline-derived CDR1 and CDR2 are KGHSH and LQKENI. Trimming took 6 bases from V and 0 from J, leaving 8 bases between them. The CDR3 extends over 13 amino acids. The CDR3 region is CASSPPANYGYTF. The CDR3 DNA reads TGTGCCAGCTCCCCCCCGGCTAACTATGGCTACACCTTC.

J is TRBJ2-1 and V is TRBV13; D gene ambiguous. Germline loops: CDR1 PRHDT, CDR2 FYEKMQ (reference sequence). The CDR3 has 15 residues. Trimming left V 2 bases short and J 0 bases short, with 8 bases between. The DNA of the CDR3 is TGTGCCAGCAGCTTACCCCTGAGCTCCTACAATGAGCAGTTCTTC. It translates to CASSLPLSSYNEQFF.

V gene TRBV6-6 combines with J gene TRBJ2-1; TRBD1 matches at 10 bases. CDR3 length: 15 residues. Trimming removed 5 bases from V and 5 bases from J; junction bases left unmatched: 6. The germline gives CDR1 MNHNY, CDR2 SVGAGI (reference sequence). CDR3 residues: CASSDGQGEDNEQFF. Here the CDR3 DNA reads TGTGCCAGCAGTGACGGACAGGGGGAGGACAATGAGCAGTTCTTC.

This clone was seen many times. The chain recombines TRBV11-2 with TRBJ1-6, with 8 bases identical to TRBD1. This CDR3 has 17 residues. Germline assignment: CDR1 SGHAT and CDR2 FQNNGV. V shed 5 bases, J shed 7 bases, and the junction held 13 bases outside the gene matches. In nucleotides, the CDR3 is TGTGCCAGCAGCCACGGACAGGGCTTTAGGAGAAATTCACCCCTCCACTTT. Translating gives CASSHGQGFRRNSPLHF.

The V call is TRBV7-9, the J call TRBJ1-1, with D uncertain. The germline CDR1 and CDR2 sequences are SEHNR and FQNEAQ (reference sequence). Trimming removed 1 base from V and 4 bases from J, with 7 bases in between. This CDR3 has 13 residues. The CDR3 sequence: CASSLGAGTEAFF. CDR3 coding DNA: TGTGCCAGCAGCTTAGGGGCGGGCACTGAAGCTTTCTTT.

CDR3 in amino acids: CASSLIGGSPLHF. In DNA form, the CDR3 reads TGTGCCAGCAGCCTGATCGGTGGTTCACCCCTCCACTTT. V usage is TRBV7-9 and J usage is TRBJ1-6, with D unclear. Trimming removed 5 bases at V and 9 bases at J, with 11 bases between. The CDR3 has 13 residues. Germline-derived CDR1 and CDR2 are SEHNR and FQNEAQ (reference sequence).

This chain connects TRBV4-3 to TRBJ1-1; D is undetermined. Germline lookup yields CDR1 LGHNA and CDR2 YSLEER. V was shortened by 0 bases and J by 1 base, with 6 bases between the two germline ends. The CDR3 contains 14 residues. In nucleotides, the CDR3 is TGCGCCAGCAGCCAAGAGCGGCAGAACACTGAAGCTTTCTTT. It is translated as CASSQERQNTEAFF.

The CDR3 region is CASSPLGLAGAAEQFF. In DNA, the CDR3 is TGTGCCAGCAGTCCACTTGGGCTAGCGGGAGCGGCTGAGCAGTTCTTC. The chain joins TRBV28 to TRBJ2-1; 10 nucleotides align to TRBD2. Germline V gene data show CDR1 as MDHEN and CDR2 as SYDVKM. With V trimmed by 5 bases and J by 9 bases, 13 bases remained unmatched. The CDR3 consists of 16 residues. Combining the CDR3 with reference TRBV28 and TRBJ2-1 gives the whole variable domain DVKVTQSSRYLVKRTGEKVFLECVQDMDHENMFWYRQDPGLGLRLIYFSYDVKMKEKGDIPEGYSVSREKKERFSLILESASTNQTSMYLCASSPLGLAGAAEQFFGPGTRLTVL.

This sequence joins TRBV20-1 and TRBJ2-3; D is unclear. Germline CDR1 and CDR2: DFQATT and SNEGSKA (reference sequence). The CDR3 sequence is 11 residues long. Trimming took off 6 bases at V and 3 bases at J, with 7 bases between the two ends. Here the CDR3 reads CSAGPTDTQYF. CDR3 coding DNA: TGCAGTGCGGGTCCAACAGATACGCAGTATTTT.

On this clone itself: A much larger clonotype is one base distant, so this may be a read error. The rearrangement links TRBV4-1 to TRBJ2-1, with D possibly being TRBD2 (6 bases). Germline assignment: CDR1 MGHRA and CDR2 YSYEKL. The CDR3 runs to 17 residues. V shed 0 bases and J shed 7 bases, with 19 bases lying between them. The CDR3 DNA is TGCGCCAGCAGCCAAGAGTCTGCGGGAAGAGAGAGGAATGAGCAGTTCTTC. This encodes CASSQESAGRERNEQFF.

The rearrangement links TRBV4-1 to TRBJ1-4; 8 positions agree with TRBD1. The ends lost 3 bases at V and 7 bases at J; junction bases unmatched: 7. The CDR3 runs to 15 residues. The germline V gene encodes CDR1 MGHRA and CDR2 YSYEKL. The CDR3 loop reads CASSQEDRVVEKLFF. The CDR3 region has the DNA TGCGCCAGCAGCCAGGAGGACAGGGTGGTTGAAAAACTGTTTTTT.

The chain recombines TRBV2 with TRBJ2-3; the D gene is possibly TRBD2 (6 bases). The CDR3 runs to 14 residues. With 3 bases removed from V and 2 bases from J, the gap between germline ends came to 9 bases. CDR1 is SNHLY, CDR2 FYNNEI, per germline. CDR3 bases: TGTGCCAGCAGTGAGGCGGGGACCACAGATACGCAGTATTTT. It is translated as CASSEAGTTDTQYF.

The genes are TRBV27 and TRBJ2-7; 9 bases align to TRBD2. This CDR3 comprises 14 residues. Germline CDR1 MNHEY, CDR2 SMNVEV (reference sequence). Germline trimming cut 3 bases from V and 3 bases from J; bases unmatched to any gene: 3. The CDR3 loop is CASSLASGIYEQYF. The CDR3 coding sequence is TGTGCCAGCAGTTTGGCTAGCGGGATCTACGAGCAGTACTTC.

This clone was counted between two and nine times. The rearrangement links TRBV6-6 to TRBJ2-7; 9 nucleotides match TRBD1. The CDR3 sequence is 16 residues long. Germline V CDR1 and CDR2: MNHNY, SVGAGI (reference sequence). J lost 6 bases, V lost 0 bases, and 9 bases had no gene match. The CDR3 bases are TGTGCCAGCAGTTACTCGATCGGGACAGGGAAGGGCGAGCAGTACTTC. This translates into CASSYSIGTGKGEQYF.

Only one count was recorded for this clone. In DNA form, the CDR3 reads TGTGCCAGCAGCTTAGCGGTTAATGAAAAACTGTTTTTT. It translates to CASSLAVNEKLFF. The chain is built from TRBV7-2 and TRBJ1-4; D not certain. The V and J ends lost 0 bases and 4 bases respectively, with 3 bases between them. The CDR3 has 13 residues. Germline CDR1 and CDR2: SGHTA and FQGNSA.

The count of this clone is one. The chain uses TRBV9 and TRBJ2-1; D is ambiguous. Trimming removed 2 bases at V and 8 bases at J, with 5 bases between. Per germline, CDR1 SGDLS and CDR2 YYNGEE. CDR3 length: 11 amino acids. CDR3 nucleotide sequence: TGTGCCAGCAGCGTCGGCCATGAGCAGTTCTTC. The encoded protein is CASSVGHEQFF.

This clone was detected a few times. This chain uses TRBV19 with TRBJ1-2; the match to TRBD1 covers 8 bases. Germline V gives CDR1 LNHDA, CDR2 SQIVND (reference sequence). The V segment lost 7 bases and the J segment 6 bases; nucleotides outside the gene matches: 10. The CDR3 extends over 14 amino acids. As DNA, the CDR3 is TGTGCCAGTACCCTGCGGGACAGGACAAATGGCTACACCTTC. Its protein product is CASTLRDRTNGYTF.

CDR3 DNA sequence: TGTGCCAGCAGCGCCCCGGGACTCCAGCATTTT. This gives the protein CASSAPGLQHF. This rearrangement joins TRBV6-5 to TRBJ1-5, with a tentative D call TRBD1 (5 bases). There are 11 residues in the CDR3. CDR1 and CDR2 (germline): MNHEY, SVGAGI. V shed 6 bases and J shed 12 bases, with 12 bases lying between them.

The V and J genes are TRBV2 and TRBJ2-7; possibly TRBD1 or TRBD2 for D (5 bases each). CDR3 length: 14 residues. Deletions cut 4 bases from V and 2 bases from J, with 12 bases between. Germline lookup yields CDR1 SNHLY and CDR2 FYNNEI. The CDR3 region has the DNA TGTGCCAGCAGTGGAAGAGAGGGGACCTACGAGCAGTACTTC. It encodes CASSGREGTYEQYF.

The CDR3 reads CASSYRIGDNEQFF. The CDR3 nucleotides read TGTGCCAGCAGTTACCGGATCGGAGACAATGAGCAGTTCTTC. This sequence joins TRBV6-5 and TRBJ2-1; D gene uncertain. Germline loops: CDR1 MNHEY, CDR2 SVGAGI. The CDR3 sequence is 14 residues long. Trimming shortened V by 2 bases and J by 5 bases, and 10 bases separated the two germline ends.

The chain uses TRBV10-3 and TRBJ2-2, with 11 nucleotides matching TRBD2. The CDR3 consists of 16 residues. From germline, CDR1 is ENHRY and CDR2 SYGVKD. The V segment lost 6 bases and the J segment 1 base; nucleotides outside the gene matches: 4. The CDR3 loop is CAIRPTSGKNTGELFF. The CDR3 DNA reads as TGTGCCATCAGGCCGACTAGCGGGAAGAACACCGGGGAGCTGTTTTTT.

The chain is built from TRBV11-3 and TRBJ1-1; D uncertain. With 5 bases removed from V and 4 bases from J, the gap between germline ends came to 11 bases. CDR3 length: 13 amino acids. Germline CDR1 and CDR2: SGHNT and YENEEA. CDR3 sequence (DNA): TGTGCCAGCAGCAAGGGCGGATTCACTGAAGCTTTCTTT. Its translation is CASSKGGFTEAFF.

This chain connects TRBV6-6 to TRBJ2-1, with TRBD2 matching over 10 bases. The CDR3 has 13 amino acids. V shed 5 bases, J shed 6 bases, and the junction held 1 base outside the gene matches. The germline gives CDR1 MNHNY, CDR2 SVGAGI (reference sequence). This chain's CDR3 is CASSLAGVNEQFF. CDR3 nucleotide sequence: TGTGCCAGCAGTCTAGCGGGGGTCAATGAGCAGTTCTTC.

This chain uses TRBV28 with TRBJ1-1; D is undetermined. Germline lookup yields CDR1 MDHEN and CDR2 SYDVKM. This CDR3 is 14 amino acids long. V lost 5 bases and J lost 1, with 11 bases in between. CDR3 nucleotides: TGTGCCAGCAGTCCCGCGGGCCGGAACACTGAAGCTTTCTTT. Protein product: CASSPAGRNTEAFF.

This chain links TRBV7-2 with TRBJ2-5; 7 nucleotides match TRBD2. The CDR3 runs 14 residues. V gave up 5 bases and J gave up 3 bases; unmatched junction bases: 6. Germline V lookup: CDR1 SGHTA, CDR2 FQGNSA. This CDR3 is CASSTSGVEETQYF. CDR3 coding DNA: TGTGCCAGCAGCACCAGCGGGGTGGAAGAGACCCAGTACTTC.